The table lists the clone carrying this TCR beta chain with many counts. Antigen specificity is unknown. The record originates from a study of T-cell reconstitution after alpha-beta-depleted transplantation in children. The authors prepared the TCRbeta library with unique molecular identifiers. TCRdb re-called the PCR reads through MiXCR, storing one row per CDR3 protein. The sample lists 65,000 to 75,000 distinct CDR3 sequences, approximately 4.4% occurring once. Trimming removed 3 bases from V and 4 bases from J, with 14 bases in between. The CDR3 consists of 15 residues. General study findings and limits: Reports say that about two months after transplant, the alpha-beta T cells came out of several hundred graft clones that had expanded.

The chain employs TRBV12-3 or TRBV12-4 and TRBJ2-3; weak D call: TRBD2 (5 bases). This receptor was identified in a boy under three years old who had a stem cell transplant for acute myeloid leukemia, so the T cells may come from the graft donor. The material was PBMCs, mostly from graft donor cells, obtained 180 days after TCRalphabeta/CD19-depleted stem cell transplant. Here the CDR3 DNA reads TGTGCCAGCAGTTTTTGGGGAACTAGGGCAGATACGCAGTATTTT. Translating it yields CASSFWGTRADTQYF.